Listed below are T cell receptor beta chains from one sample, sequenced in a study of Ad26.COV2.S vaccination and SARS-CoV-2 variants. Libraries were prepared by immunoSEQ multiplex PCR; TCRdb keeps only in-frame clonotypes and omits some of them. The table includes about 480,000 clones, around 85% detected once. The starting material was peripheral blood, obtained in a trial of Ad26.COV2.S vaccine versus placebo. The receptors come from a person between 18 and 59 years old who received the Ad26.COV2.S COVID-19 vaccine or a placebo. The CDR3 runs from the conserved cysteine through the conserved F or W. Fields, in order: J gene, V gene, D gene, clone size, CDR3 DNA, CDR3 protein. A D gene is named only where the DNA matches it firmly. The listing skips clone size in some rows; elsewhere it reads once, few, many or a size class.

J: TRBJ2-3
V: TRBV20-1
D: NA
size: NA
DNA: TGCAGTGCTAGTCCGACCGGGAGTCGGGGCACAGATACGCAGTATTTT
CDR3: CSASPTGSRGTDTQYF

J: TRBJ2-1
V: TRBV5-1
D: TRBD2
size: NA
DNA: TGCGCCAGCAGCTTGGACGGGAGGCCCTACAATGAGCAGTTCTTC
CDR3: CASSLDGRPYNEQFF

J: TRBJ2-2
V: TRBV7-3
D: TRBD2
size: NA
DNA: TGTGCCAGCAGCCCTCCAGGACTAGCCCCCGGGGAGCTGTTTTTT
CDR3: CASSPPGLAPGELFF

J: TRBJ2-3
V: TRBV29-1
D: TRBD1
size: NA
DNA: TGCAGCGTTGAAGGACAGGGGATCACAGATACGCAGTATTTT
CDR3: CSVEGQGITDTQYF

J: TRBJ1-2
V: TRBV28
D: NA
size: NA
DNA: TGTGCCAGCAGGGAAGCCTATGGCTACACCTTC
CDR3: CASREAYGYTF

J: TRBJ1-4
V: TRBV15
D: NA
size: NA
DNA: TGTGCCACCAGCAACTCAAGGGGGGTAAATGAAAAACTGTTTTTT
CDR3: CATSNSRGVNEKLFF

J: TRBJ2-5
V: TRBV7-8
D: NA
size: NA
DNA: TGTGCCAGCAGCTTAGGCGGAGGGACCCAGTACTTC
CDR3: CASSLGGGTQYF

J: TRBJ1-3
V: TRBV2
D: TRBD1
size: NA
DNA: TGTGCCAGCACGGACAGGGATTTCTCTGGAAACACCATATATTTT
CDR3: CASTDRDFSGNTIYF

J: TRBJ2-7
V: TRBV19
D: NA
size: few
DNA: TGTGCCAGTAGTGCCCTACAGGGTACCTACGAGCAGTACTTC
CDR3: CASSALQGTYEQYF

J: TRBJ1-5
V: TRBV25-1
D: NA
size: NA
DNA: TGTGCCAGCAGTTTAGGGGATAGCAATCAGCCCCAGCATTTT
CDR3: CASSLGDSNQPQHF

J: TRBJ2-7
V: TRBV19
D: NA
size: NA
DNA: TGTGCCAGTAGTCCCCGGACAGTCTCTGGCTACGAGCAGTACTTC
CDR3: CASSPRTVSGYEQYF

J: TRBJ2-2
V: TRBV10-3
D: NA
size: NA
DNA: TGTGCCATCAGTGAGTCAGGGGCGAACACCGGGGAGCTGTTTTTT
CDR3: CAISESGANTGELFF

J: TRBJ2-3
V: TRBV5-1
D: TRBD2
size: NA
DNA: TGCGCCAGCAGAAGACTAGCGGGAGTGAATACGCAGTATTTT
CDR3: CASRRLAGVNTQYF

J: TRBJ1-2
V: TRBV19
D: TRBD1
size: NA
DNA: TGTGCCAGTAGTACCCCGGGACAGGGGATCGGGGGCTATGGCTACACCTTC
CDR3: CASSTPGQGIGGYGYTF

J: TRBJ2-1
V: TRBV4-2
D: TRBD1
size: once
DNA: TGTGCCAGCAGCCCACGACAGGGGGCTGAGCAGTTCTTC
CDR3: CASSPRQGAEQFF

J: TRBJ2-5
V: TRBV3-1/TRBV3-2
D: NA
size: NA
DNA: TGTGCCAGCAGCATCAGCGGGCCTCAAGAGACCCAGTACTTC
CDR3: CASSISGPQETQYF

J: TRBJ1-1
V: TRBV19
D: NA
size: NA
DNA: TGTGCCAGTAGTAGTACTCGGAACACTGAAGCTTTCTTT
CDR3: CASSSTRNTEAFF

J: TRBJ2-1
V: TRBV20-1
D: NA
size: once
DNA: TGCAGTGCGCAAACAGGTTATGAGCAGTTCTTC
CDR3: CSAQTGYEQFF

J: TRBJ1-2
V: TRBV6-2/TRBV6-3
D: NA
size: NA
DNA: TGTGCCAGCAGTTACGGGGGACCCGGAGGATTCGGCTACACCTTC
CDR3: CASSYGGPGGFGYTF

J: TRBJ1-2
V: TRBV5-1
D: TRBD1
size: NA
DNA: TGCGCCAGCAGCCAAGGACAGGGCGCCTTCGCTAACTATGGCTACACCTTC
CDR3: CASSQGQGAFANYGYTF

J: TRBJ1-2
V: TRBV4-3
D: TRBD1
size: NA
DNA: TGCGCCAGCAGCCAAGAAGGTTTAGACAGGGCGGGGGGCTACACCTTC
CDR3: CASSQEGLDRAGGYTF

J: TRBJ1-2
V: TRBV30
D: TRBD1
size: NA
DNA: TGTGCCTGGGCACGGACAGGGGCGGGGGGCTACACCTTC
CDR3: CAWARTGAGGYTF

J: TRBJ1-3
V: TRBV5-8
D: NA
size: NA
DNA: TGTGCCACCTCCACACCCGGAAACACCATATATTTT
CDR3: CATSTPGNTIYF

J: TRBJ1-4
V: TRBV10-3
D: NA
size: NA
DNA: TGTGCCATCAGTGAGACTAGGGCTAATGAAAAACTGTTTTTT
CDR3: CAISETRANEKLFF

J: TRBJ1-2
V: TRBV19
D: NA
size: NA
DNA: TGTGCCAGTAGTATGTTCTTACTGGGTGATCATGGCTACACCTTC
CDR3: CASSMFLLGDHGYTF

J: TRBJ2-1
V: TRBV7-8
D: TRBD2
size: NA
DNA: TGTGCCAGCAGCTTAGCGCAGAAGCGGGGGTTATACAATGAGCAGTTCTTC
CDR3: CASSLAQKRGLYNEQFF

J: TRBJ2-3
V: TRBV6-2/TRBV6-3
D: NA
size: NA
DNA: TGTGCCAGCAGTTACGTTCAGAGTTACACAGATACGCAGTATTTT
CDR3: CASSYVQSYTDTQYF

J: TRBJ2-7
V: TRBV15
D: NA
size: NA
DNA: TGTGCCACCAGCAGAGACGACGGACCATACGAGCAGTACTTC
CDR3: CATSRDDGPYEQYF

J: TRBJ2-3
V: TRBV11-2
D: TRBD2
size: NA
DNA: TGTGCCAGCAGCCCCCTGTCGGGGACTAGAAAAAGCACAGATACGCAGTATTTT
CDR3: CASSPLSGTRKSTDTQYF

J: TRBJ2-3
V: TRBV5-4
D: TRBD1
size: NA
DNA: TGTGCCAGCACCGCGGGACAGGCGACAGATACGCAGTATTTT
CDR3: CASTAGQATDTQYF

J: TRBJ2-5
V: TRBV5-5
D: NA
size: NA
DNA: TGTGCCAGCAGCTCCCCCAGGGGGGGGGAGACCCAGTACTTC
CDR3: CASSSPRGGETQYF

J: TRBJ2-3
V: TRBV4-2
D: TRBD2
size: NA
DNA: TGTGCCAGCACTTTAGCGGGCTCAGGCACAGATACGCAGTATTTT
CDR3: CASTLAGSGTDTQYF

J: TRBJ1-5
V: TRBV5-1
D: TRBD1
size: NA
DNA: TGCGCCAGCAGCTTCCCAAAGACAGGGAGTAGCAATCAGCCCCAGCATTTT
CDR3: CASSFPKTGSSNQPQHF

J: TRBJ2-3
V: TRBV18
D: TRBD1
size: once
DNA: TGTGCCAGCTCACAATCACAGGGGGCCACAGATACGCAGTATTTT
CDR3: CASSQSQGATDTQYF

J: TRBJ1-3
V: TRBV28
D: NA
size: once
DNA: TGTGCCAGCATATCTGGTGGAAACACCATATATTTT
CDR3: CASISGGNTIYF

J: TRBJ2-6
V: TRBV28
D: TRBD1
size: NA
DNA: TGTGCCAGCAGTTTATTCATTGGCAGGGGGAATTCTGGGGCCAACGTCCTGACTTTC
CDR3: CASSLFIGRGNSGANVLTF

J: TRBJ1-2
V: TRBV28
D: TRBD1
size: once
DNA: TGTGCCAGCAGTCCCTCGGACAGGGTCGGGGGCTACACCTTC
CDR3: CASSPSDRVGGYTF

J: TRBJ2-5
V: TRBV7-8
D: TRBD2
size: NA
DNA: TGTGCCAGCAGCTTATCCAGAATAGCGGGCCGCAAGACCCAGTACTTC
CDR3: CASSLSRIAGRKTQYF

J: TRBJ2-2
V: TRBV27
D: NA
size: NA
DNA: TGTGCCAGCACTCCAAACCCCACCGGGGAGCTGTTTTTT
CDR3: CASTPNPTGELFF

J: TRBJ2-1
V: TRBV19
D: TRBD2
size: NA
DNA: TGTGCCAGCTCCGCTAGCGGCAACAATGAGCAGTTCTTC
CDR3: CASSASGNNEQFF

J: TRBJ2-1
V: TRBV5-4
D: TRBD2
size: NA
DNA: TGTGCCAGCAGCGTGAGCGGGGGCATCTACAATGAGCAGTTCTTC
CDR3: CASSVSGGIYNEQFF

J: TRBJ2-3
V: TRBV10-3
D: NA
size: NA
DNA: TGTGCCATCAGTGCCTCCACAGATACGCAGTATTTT
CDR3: CAISASTDTQYF

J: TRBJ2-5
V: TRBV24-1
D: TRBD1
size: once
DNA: TGTGCCACCAGTGACCTTGGACAGGGAGAGACCCAGTACTTC
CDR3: CATSDLGQGETQYF

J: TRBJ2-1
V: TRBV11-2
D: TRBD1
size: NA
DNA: TGTGCCAGCAGCTCCCAGGGGGCCCTCAATGAGCAGTTCTTC
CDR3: CASSSQGALNEQFF

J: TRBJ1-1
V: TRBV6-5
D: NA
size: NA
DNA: TGTGCCAGCAGTACGGTGGGGAGGAACACTGAAGCTTTCTTT
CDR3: CASSTVGRNTEAFF

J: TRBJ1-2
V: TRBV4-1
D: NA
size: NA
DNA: TGCGCCAGCAGCCAAGACTGGGGGGACTATGGCTACACCTTC
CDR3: CASSQDWGDYGYTF

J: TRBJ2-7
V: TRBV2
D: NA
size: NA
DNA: TGTGCCAGCACGGCGGATACCTACGAGCAGTACTTC
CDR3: CASTADTYEQYF

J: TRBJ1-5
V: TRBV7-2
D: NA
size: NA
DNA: TGTGCCAGCAGCTTAGTCCCTGGTCAGCCCCAGCATTTT
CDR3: CASSLVPGQPQHF

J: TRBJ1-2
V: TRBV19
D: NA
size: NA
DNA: TGTGCCAGTTCCTTGCCACGGGGAGGCTACACCTTC
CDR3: CASSLPRGGYTF

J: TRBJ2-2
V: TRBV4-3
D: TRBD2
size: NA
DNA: TGCGCCAGCAGCCCTAATGGCGGGAGACTGAAACGTCCATACACCGGGGAGCTGTTTTTT
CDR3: CASSPNGGRLKRPYTGELFF

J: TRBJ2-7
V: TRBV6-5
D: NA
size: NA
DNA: TGTGCCAGCAGTTCAAAAGGGGGGGACTCCTACGAGCAGTACTTC
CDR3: CASSSKGGDSYEQYF